This paragraph reports one TCR beta chain. The study ran its PCR with 60 Vbeta and 13 Jbeta primers. Repertoires were generated with immunoSEQ multiplex PCR, while TCRdb's copy carries only in-frame clones and drops some. The sample lists a few hundred thousand clones; nearly 95% were seen once. The data were obtained in a study of cytomegalovirus exposure and HLA in healthy donors. Trimming stripped 1 base from V and 10 bases from J, with 20 bases between. The germline gives CDR1 MGHRA, CDR2 YSYEKL. This CDR3 has 16 amino acids. The V call is TRBV4-1, the J call TRBJ1-5; no reliable D call. The origin of this receptor is a girl aged 2 to 9 in good health and CMV-seronegative. Sequenced: PBMCs. The CDR3 region is CASSQVEGRGGNPQHF. DNA of the CDR3: TGCGCCAGCAGCCAAGTTGAGGGAAGAGGAGGTAACCCCCAGCATTTT.